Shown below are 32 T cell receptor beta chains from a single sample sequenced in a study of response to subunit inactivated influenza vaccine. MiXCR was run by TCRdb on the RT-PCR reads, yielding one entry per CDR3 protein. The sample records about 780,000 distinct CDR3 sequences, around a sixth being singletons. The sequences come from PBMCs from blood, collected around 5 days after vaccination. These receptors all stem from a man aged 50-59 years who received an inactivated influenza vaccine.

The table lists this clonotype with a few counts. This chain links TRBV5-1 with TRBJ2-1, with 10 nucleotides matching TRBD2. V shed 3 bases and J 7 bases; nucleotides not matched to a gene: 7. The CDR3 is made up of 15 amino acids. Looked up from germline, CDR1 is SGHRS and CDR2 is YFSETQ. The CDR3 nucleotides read TGCGCCAGCAGCTGGTCTAGCGGGAGCGGGAATGAGCAGTTCTTC. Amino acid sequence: CASSWSSGSGNEQFF.

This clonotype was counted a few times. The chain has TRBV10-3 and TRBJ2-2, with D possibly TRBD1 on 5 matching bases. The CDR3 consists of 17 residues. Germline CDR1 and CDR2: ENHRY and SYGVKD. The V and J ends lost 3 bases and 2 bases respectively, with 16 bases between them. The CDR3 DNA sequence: TGTGCCATCAGTGATAAGGGGTTTAATTTTAACACCGGGGAGCTGTTTTTT. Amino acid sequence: CAISDKGFNFNTGELFF.

The CDR3 loop is CASSSSGQYTGELFF. The CDR3 DNA is TGCGCCAGCAGCTCTTCCGGACAATACACCGGGGAGCTGTTTTTT. This chain joins TRBV5-1 and TRBJ2-2; TRBD1 is a possible D gene (5 bases). The CDR3 sequence is 15 residues long. V lost 3 bases and J lost 3, with 12 bases in between. Germline V gene lookup returns CDR1 SGHRS and CDR2 YFSETQ.

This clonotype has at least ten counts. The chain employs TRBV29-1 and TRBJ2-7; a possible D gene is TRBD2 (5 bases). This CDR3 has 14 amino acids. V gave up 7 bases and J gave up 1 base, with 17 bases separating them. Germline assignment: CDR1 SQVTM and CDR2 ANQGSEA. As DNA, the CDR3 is TGCAGCGCGAGATCCAGCGGATTTTCCTACGAGCAGTACTTC. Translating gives CSARSSGFSYEQYF.

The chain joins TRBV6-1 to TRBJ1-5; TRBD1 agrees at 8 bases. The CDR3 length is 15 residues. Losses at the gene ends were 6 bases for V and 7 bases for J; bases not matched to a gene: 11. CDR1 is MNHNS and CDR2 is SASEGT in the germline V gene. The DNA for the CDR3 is TGTGCCAGCAGCCCGGGGGACAGGCGAGGCCAGCCCCAGCATTTT. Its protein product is CASSPGDRRGQPQHF.

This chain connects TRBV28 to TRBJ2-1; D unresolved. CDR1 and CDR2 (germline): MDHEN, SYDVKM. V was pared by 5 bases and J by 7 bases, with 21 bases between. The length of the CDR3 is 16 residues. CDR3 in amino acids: CASSPLGRLIKNEQFF. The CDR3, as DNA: TGTGCCAGCAGTCCCCTCGGAAGACTGATTAAAAATGAGCAGTTCTTC. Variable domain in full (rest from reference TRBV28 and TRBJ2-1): DVKVTQSSRYLVKRTGEKVFLECVQDMDHENMFWYRQDPGLGLRLIYFSYDVKMKEKGDIPEGYSVSREKKERFSLILESASTNQTSMYLCASSPLGRLIKNEQFFGPGTRLTVL.

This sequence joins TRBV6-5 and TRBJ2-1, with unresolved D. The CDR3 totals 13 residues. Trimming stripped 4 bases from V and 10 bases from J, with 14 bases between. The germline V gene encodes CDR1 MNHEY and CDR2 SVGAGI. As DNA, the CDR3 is TGTGCCAGCAGTTTAAGGGTACAAAAGGAGCAGTTCTTC. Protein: CASSLRVQKEQFF.

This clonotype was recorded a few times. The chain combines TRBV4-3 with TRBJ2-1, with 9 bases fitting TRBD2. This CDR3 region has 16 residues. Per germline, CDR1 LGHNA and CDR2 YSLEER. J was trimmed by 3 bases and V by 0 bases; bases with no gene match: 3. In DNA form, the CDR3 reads TGCGCCAGCAGCCAAGATGAGACTAGCGGCTACAATGAGCAGTTCTTC. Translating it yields CASSQDETSGYNEQFF.

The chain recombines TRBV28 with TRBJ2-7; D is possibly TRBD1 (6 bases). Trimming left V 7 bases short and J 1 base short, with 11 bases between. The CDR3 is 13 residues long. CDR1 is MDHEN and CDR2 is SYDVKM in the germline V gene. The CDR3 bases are TGTGCCAGCACAGGGGCCCTTTCCTACGAGCAGTACTTC. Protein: CASTGALSYEQYF.

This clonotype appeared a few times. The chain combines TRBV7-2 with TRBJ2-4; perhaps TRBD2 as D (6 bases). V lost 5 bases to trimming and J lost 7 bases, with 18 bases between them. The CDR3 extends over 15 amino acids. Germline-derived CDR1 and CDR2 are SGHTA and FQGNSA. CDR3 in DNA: TGTGCCAGCAGCAAGACCGGGACTGGGGACAACATTCAGTACTTC. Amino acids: CASSKTGTGDNIQYF.

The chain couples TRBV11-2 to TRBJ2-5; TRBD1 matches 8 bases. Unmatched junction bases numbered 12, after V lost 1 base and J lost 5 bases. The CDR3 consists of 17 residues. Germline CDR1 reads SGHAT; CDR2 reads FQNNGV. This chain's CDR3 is CASSLVTGGLRVETQYF. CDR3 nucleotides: TGTGCCAGCAGCTTAGTCACAGGGGGACTTAGGGTGGAGACCCAGTACTTC.

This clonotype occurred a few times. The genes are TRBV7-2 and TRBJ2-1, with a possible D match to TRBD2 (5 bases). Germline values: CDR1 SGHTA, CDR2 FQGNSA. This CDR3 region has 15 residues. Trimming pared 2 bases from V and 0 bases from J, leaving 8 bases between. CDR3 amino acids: CASSLKGSSYNEQFF. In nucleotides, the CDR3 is TGTGCCAGCAGCTTAAAAGGGAGCTCCTACAATGAGCAGTTCTTC.

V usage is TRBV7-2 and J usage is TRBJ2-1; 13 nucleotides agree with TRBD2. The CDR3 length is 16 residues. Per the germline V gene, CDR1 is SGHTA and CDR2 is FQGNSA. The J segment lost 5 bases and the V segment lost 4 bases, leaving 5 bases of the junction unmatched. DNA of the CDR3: TGTGCCAGCAGCTCAACTAGCGGGAGGGCCAACAATGAGCAGTTCTTC. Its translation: CASSSTSGRANNEQFF. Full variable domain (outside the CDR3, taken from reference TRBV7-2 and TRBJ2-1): GAGVSQSPSNKVTEKGKDVELRCDPISGHTALYWYRQSLGQGLEFLIYFQGNSAPDKSGLPSDRFSAERTGGSVSTLTIQRTQQEDSAVYLCASSSTSGRANNEQFFGPGTRLTVL.

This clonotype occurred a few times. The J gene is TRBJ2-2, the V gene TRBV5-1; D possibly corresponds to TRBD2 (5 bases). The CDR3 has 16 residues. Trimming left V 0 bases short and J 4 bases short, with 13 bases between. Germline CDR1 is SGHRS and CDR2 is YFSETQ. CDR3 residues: CASSLARGSGTGELFF. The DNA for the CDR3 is TGCGCCAGCAGCTTGGCTCGGGGTTCGGGCACCGGGGAGCTGTTTTTT.

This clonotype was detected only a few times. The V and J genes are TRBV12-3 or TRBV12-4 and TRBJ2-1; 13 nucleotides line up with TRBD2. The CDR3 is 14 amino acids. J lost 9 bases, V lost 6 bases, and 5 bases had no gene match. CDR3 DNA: TGTGCCAGCAGAACTAGCGGGGGGGCCCTTGAGCAGTTCTTC. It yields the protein CASRTSGGALEQFF.

The CDR3 nucleotides are TGTGCCAGCAGCCTTAGCGCGACCTCCTACAATGAGCAGTTCTTC. Translated, it gives CASSLSATSYNEQFF. The genes are TRBV7-2 and TRBJ2-1; maybe TRBD2 (5 bases). This CDR3 spans 15 amino acids. Germline V gene data show CDR1 as SGHTA and CDR2 as FQGNSA. Trimming cost V 5 bases and J 0 bases, with 11 bases left between them.

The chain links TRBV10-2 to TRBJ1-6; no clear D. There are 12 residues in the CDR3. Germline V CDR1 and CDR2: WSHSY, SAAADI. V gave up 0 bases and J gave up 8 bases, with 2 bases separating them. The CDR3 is CASSESHSPLHF. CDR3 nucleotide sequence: TGCGCCAGCAGTGAGTCCCATTCACCCCTCCACTTT.

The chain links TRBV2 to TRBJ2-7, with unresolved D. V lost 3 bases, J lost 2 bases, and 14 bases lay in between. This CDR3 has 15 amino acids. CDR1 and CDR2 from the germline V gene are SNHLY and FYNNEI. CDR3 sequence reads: CASSDVGVKAYEQYF. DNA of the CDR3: TGTGCCAGCAGTGATGTGGGCGTGAAGGCCTACGAGCAGTACTTC. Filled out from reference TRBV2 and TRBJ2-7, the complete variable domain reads EPEVTQTPSHQVTQMGQEVILRCVPISNHLYFYWYRQILGQKVEFLVSFYNNEISEKSEIFDDQFSVERPDGSNFTLKIRSTKLEDSAMYFCASSDVGVKAYEQYFGPGTRLTVT.

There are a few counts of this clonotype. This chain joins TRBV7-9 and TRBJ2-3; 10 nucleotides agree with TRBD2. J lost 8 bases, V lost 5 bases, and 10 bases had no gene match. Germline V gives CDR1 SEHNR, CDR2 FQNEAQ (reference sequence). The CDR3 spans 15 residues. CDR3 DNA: TGTGCCAGCAGCCCCGGGACTAGCGTTGAGGGTACGCAGTATTTT. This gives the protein CASSPGTSVEGTQYF. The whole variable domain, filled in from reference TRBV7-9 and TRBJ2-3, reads DTGVSQNPRHKITKRGQNVTFRCDPISEHNRLYWYRQTLGQGPEFLTYFQNEAQLEKSRLLSDRFSAERPKGSFSTLEIQRTEQGDSAMYLCASSPGTSVEGTQYFGPGTRLTVL.

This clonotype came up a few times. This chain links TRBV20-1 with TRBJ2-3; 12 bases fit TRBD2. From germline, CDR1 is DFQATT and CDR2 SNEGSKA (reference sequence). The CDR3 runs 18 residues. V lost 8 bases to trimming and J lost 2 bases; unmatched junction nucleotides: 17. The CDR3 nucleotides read TGCAGTCCACTAGGACTAGCGGGGCGGTCTCTGTACACAGATACGCAGTATTTT. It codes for CSPLGLAGRSLYTDTQYF.

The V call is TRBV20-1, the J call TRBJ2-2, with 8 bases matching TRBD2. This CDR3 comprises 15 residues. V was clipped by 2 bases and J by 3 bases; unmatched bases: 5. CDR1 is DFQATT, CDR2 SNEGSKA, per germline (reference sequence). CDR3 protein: CSARSTSGHTGELFF. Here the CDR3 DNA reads TGCAGTGCTAGAAGTACTAGCGGTCACACCGGGGAGCTGTTTTTT.

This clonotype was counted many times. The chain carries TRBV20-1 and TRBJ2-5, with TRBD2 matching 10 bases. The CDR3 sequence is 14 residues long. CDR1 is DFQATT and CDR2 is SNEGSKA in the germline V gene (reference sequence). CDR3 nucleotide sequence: TGCAGCGTCCGACTAGCGGGCAATCAAGAGACCCAGTACTTC. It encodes CSVRLAGNQETQYF.

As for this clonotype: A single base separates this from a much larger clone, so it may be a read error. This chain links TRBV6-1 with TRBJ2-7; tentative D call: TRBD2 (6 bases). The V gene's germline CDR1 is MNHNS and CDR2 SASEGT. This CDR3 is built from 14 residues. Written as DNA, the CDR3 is TGTCCCAGCAGCCCCCCAGGAGGGACGTTCGCGCAGTACTTC. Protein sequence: CPSSPPGGTFAQYF.

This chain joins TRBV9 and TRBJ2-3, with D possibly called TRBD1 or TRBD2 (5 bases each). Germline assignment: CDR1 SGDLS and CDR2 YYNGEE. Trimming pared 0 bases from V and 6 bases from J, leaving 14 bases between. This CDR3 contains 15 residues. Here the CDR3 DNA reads TGTGCCAGCAGCGTAGGGGGGAAAGGAAGGGATACGCAGTATTTT. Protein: CASSVGGKGRDTQYF.

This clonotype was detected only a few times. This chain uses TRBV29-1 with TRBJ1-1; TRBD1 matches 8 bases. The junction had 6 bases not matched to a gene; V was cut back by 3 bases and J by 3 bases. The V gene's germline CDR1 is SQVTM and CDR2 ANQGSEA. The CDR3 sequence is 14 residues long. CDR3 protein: CSVEVRGQDTEAFF. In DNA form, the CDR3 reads TGCAGCGTTGAGGTCAGGGGGCAGGACACTGAAGCTTTCTTT.

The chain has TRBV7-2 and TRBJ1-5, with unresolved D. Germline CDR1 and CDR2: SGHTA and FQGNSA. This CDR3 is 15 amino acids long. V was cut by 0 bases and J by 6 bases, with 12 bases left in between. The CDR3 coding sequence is TGTGCCAGCAGCTTAGCGGGGTTGGCCGGTCAGCCCCAGCATTTT. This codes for CASSLAGLAGQPQHF.

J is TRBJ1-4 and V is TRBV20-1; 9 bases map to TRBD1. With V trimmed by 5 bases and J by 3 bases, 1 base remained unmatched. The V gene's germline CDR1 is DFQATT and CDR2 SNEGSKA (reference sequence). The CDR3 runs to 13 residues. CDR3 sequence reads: CSAWDRANEKLFF. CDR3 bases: TGCAGTGCTTGGGACAGGGCTAATGAAAAACTGTTTTTT.

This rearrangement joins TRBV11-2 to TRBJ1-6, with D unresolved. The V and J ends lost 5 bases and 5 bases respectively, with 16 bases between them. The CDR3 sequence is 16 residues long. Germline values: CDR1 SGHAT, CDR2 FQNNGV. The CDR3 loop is CASSLVFSGNNSPLHF. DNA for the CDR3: TGTGCCAGCAGCCTAGTTTTTTCGGGGAATAATTCACCCCTCCACTTT.

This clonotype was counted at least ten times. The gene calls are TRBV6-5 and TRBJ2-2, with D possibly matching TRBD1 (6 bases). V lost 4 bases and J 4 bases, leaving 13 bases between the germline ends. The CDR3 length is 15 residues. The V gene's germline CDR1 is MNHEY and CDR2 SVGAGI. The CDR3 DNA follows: TGTGCCAGCAGTTCGCCCGGGACAAGCACCGGGGAGCTGTTTTTT. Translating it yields CASSSPGTSTGELFF.

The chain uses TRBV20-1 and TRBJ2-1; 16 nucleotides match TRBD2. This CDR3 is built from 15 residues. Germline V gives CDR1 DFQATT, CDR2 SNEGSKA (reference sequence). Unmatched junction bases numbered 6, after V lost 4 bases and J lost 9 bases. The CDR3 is CSATRGTSGGGEQFF. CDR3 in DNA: TGCAGTGCTACCAGAGGGACTAGCGGGGGGGGTGAGCAGTTCTTC.

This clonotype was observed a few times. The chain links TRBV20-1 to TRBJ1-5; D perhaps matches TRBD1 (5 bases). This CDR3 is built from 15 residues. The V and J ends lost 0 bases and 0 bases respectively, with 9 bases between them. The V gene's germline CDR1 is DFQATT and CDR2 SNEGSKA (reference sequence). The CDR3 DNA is TGCAGTGCTAGAGAATCAGGGCCTAGCAATCAGCCCCAGCATTTT. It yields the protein CSARESGPSNQPQHF.

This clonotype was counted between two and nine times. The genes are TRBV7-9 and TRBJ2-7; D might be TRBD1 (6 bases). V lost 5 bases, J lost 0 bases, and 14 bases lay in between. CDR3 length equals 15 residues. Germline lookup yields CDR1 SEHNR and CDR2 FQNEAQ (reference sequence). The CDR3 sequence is CASSPWTVFSYEQYF. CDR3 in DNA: TGTGCCAGCAGCCCCTGGACAGTTTTCTCCTACGAGCAGTACTTC. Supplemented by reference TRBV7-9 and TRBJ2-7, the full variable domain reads DTGVSQNPRHKITKRGQNVTFRCDPISEHNRLYWYRQTLGQGPEFLTYFQNEAQLEKSRLLSDRFSAERPKGSFSTLEIQRTEQGDSAMYLCASSPWTVFSYEQYFGPGTRLTVT.